The rows below give T cell receptor beta chains drawn from one sample of a study of T cell responses to AZD1222 COVID-19 vaccine. Sequencing used immunoSEQ multiplex PCR; TCRdb keeps in-frame clones, though not all of them. Found here are about 140,000 clones, approximately 92% of them singletons; the top ten hold approximately 4.8%. Here the sequenced sample was peripheral blood, taken on day 0 of AZD1222 vaccination. The receptors derive from an adult in good health. CDR3s include the opening cysteine and the closing phenylalanine or tryptophan. D genes are given only for firm matches. Only part of the rows carry a size: once, few, many, or a class if the clone is expanded.

>-|TRBV4-1|TRBJ2-7|-
TGCGCCAGCAGCCAAGAGATGAACCCCACTAGCGAGCAGTACTTC
CASSQEMNPTSEQYF
>TRBD2|TRBV4-2|TRBJ2-3|-
TGTGCCAGCAGCCAGGCCTCTAGCGGAACCACAGATACGCAGTATTTT
CASSQASSGTTDTQYF
>-|TRBV28|TRBJ1-1|-
TGTGCCAGCAGTTCCCCGACAGGTATCTCTGAAGCTTTCTTT
CASSSPTGISEAFF
>TRBD1|TRBV28|TRBJ2-3|-
TGTGCCAGCAGTTTACCCCAGGGGGCCACAGATACGCAGTATTTT
CASSLPQGATDTQYF
>-|TRBV7-2|TRBJ1-5|-
TGTGCCAGCAGCTTAGGACCTATAAATCAGCCCCAGCATTTT
CASSLGPINQPQHF
>-|TRBV2|TRBJ1-1|few
TGTGCCAGCAGTGAAGCGGGGGCGGGAGAAGCTTTCTTT
CASSEAGAGEAFF
>-|TRBV7-9|TRBJ1-5|-
TGTGCCAGCAGCCCCACGGGGGAAAATCAGCCCCAGCATTTT
CASSPTGENQPQHF
>-|TRBV28|TRBJ1-1|-
TGTGCCAGCAGCTCCATTGGGGGGGGCGGGACTGAAGCTTTCTTT
CASSSIGGGGTEAFF
>-|TRBV4-1|TRBJ1-1|-
TGCGCCAGCAGCCAAGCAGGGGTTGGGAACACTGAAGCTTTCTTT
CASSQAGVGNTEAFF
>-|TRBV28|TRBJ2-6|-
TGTGCCAGCAGTTTCTCTGGGGCCAACGTCCTGACTTTC
CASSFSGANVLTF
>-|TRBV28|TRBJ2-3|-
TGTGCCAGCAGTTTCGTACAACCAAGCACAGATACGCAGTATTTT
CASSFVQPSTDTQYF
>TRBD1|TRBV12-5|TRBJ2-7|-
TGTGCTAGTGGTCAAGGGGGCAGAGAGGACGAGCAGTACTTC
CASGQGGREDEQYF
>-|TRBV19|TRBJ2-7|-
TGTGCCAGTAGTATCAGCCGGTATCTGGGCGAGCAGTACTTC
CASSISRYLGEQYF
>-|TRBV3-1/TRBV3-2|TRBJ1-5|-
TGTGCCAGCAGTCAAGGGGATTCAGGGGAACAGCCCCAGCATTTT
CASSQGDSGEQPQHF
>-|TRBV2|TRBJ1-4|-
TGTGCCACCGCCCGGGTCACGGCTAATGAAAAACTGTTTTTT
CATARVTANEKLFF
>-|TRBV3-1/TRBV3-2|TRBJ1-2|-
TGTGCCAGCAGCCTTTTATTCTCGATCGAAAACTATGGCTACACCTTC
CASSLLFSIENYGYTF
>TRBD1|TRBV19|TRBJ1-1|few
TGTGCCACTTCAGGGGGTCAGAACCGGGCTTTCTTT
CATSGGQNRAFF
>TRBD2|TRBV11-3|TRBJ2-1|-
TGTGCCAGCAGCTTCGGGACTAGCGGGTACAATGAGCAGTTCTTC
CASSFGTSGYNEQFF
>-|TRBV7-9|TRBJ2-6|-
TGTGCCAGCAGTTACAGGGCCATTGGGGCCAACGTCCTGACTTTC
CASSYRAIGANVLTF
>-|TRBV3-1/TRBV3-2|TRBJ1-1|-
TGTGCCAGCAGCCAAAGATCGGGGAACACTGAAGCTTTCTTT
CASSQRSGNTEAFF
>-|TRBV11-2|TRBJ2-3|-
TGTGCCAGCAGCCTACGAGATACGCAGTATTTT
CASSLRDTQYF
>TRBD2|TRBV19|TRBJ2-7|-
TGTGCCAGTAGTATCTCACACGGGAGGAACGAGCAGTACTTC
CASSISHGRNEQYF
>-|TRBV10-3|TRBJ2-7|-
TGTGCCATCAGTGACGGGCAGATCTCCTACGAGCAGTACTTC
CAISDGQISYEQYF
>-|TRBV4-1|TRBJ1-5|-
TGCGCCAGCAGCCAAATCTGGGACGGGGGGAATCAGCCCCAGCATTTT
CASSQIWDGGNQPQHF
>-|TRBV7-2|TRBJ1-6|-
TGTGCCAGCAGACAGGAGCTTAATTCACCCCTCCACTTT
CASRQELNSPLHF
>-|TRBV3-1/TRBV3-2|TRBJ1-4|-
TGTGCCAGCAGCCAAGATCAGGCTGGGGATGAAAAACTGTTTTTT
CASSQDQAGDEKLFF
>TRBD1|TRBV7-9|TRBJ2-5|-
TGTGCCAGCAGACAGGACAGGGGGAGAGAGACCCAGTACTTC
CASRQDRGRETQYF
>TRBD1|TRBV5-1|TRBJ2-7|once
TGCGCCAGCAGCCAGCAGACAGGGGGTCATTACGAGCAGTACTTC
CASSQQTGGHYEQYF
>-|TRBV6-6|TRBJ1-5|few
TGTGCCACCAACCCTCTGTCCGGAAATCAGCCCCAGCATTTT
CATNPLSGNQPQHF
>TRBD2|TRBV4-2|TRBJ2-1|once
TGTGCCAGCAGCTCCGGGACTAACTACAATGAGCAGTTCTTC
CASSSGTNYNEQFF
>-|TRBV6-2/TRBV6-3|TRBJ2-2|once
TGTGCCAGCAGTTACTCCACGGGATCTTGGGCCGGGGAGCTGTTTTTT
CASSYSTGSWAGELFF
>TRBD1|TRBV11-3|TRBJ2-2|-
TGTGCCAGCAGCTCAGGGGGCGCGGCCGGGGAGCTGTTTTTT
CASSSGGAAGELFF
>-|TRBV5-8|TRBJ2-3|-
TGTGCCAGCAGCGCCGGGATTTCGACAGATACGCAGTATTTT
CASSAGISTDTQYF
>TRBD2|TRBV9|TRBJ2-3|-
TGTGCCAGCAGCGAAGCCCCCGGACTAGCGGGCTTCCCGCGACCGTATTTT
CASSEAPGLAGFPRPYF
>-|TRBV19|TRBJ1-2|once
TGTGCCAGTAGTACCTACCAAAGGGATGGCTACACCTTC
CASSTYQRDGYTF
>-|TRBV2|TRBJ2-5|-
TGTGCCAGCAGTGGGCAGGCCCTTTCGGAGACCCAGTACTTC
CASSGQALSETQYF
>-|TRBV20-1|TRBJ1-5|-
TGCAGTGCTAGTACCAGCAATCAGCCCCAGCATTTT
CSASTSNQPQHF
>-|TRBV6-4|TRBJ1-3|-
TGTGCCAGCAGCTTCAGGGGCTCTGGAAACACCATATATTTT
CASSFRGSGNTIYF
>-|TRBV14|TRBJ2-2|-
TGTGCCAGCAGCCAAGCGCGCCTATACATGGGCACCGGGGAGCTGTTTTTT
CASSQARLYMGTGELFF
>-|TRBV28|TRBJ2-1|-
TGTGCCAGCAGCATCTCCTACAATGAGCAGTTCTTC
CASSISYNEQFF
>-|TRBV1|TRBJ2-3|-
TGCACCAGCAGCCACGGATCCACGCAGTATTTT
CTSSHGSTQYF